This note documents a single T cell receptor beta chain sequence. What it binds is not known. Method: immunoSEQ multiplex PCR; TCRdb's copy keeps in-frame clones and lacks some. The sample lists 90,000 to 150,000 clones, around 83% seen once, with about 16% in the top ten. This sample was taken from a study of T cell responses to AZD1222 COVID-19 vaccine. Findings and limits, study-wide: Spike-specific TCR depth and breadth grew after two AZD1222 doses.

Germline V gene lookup returns CDR1 SGHRS and CDR2 YFSETQ. V gave up 0 bases and J gave up 8 bases, with 11 bases separating them. This CDR3 contains 14 residues. Source: peripheral blood, taken 28 days after the second AZD1222 dose. The chain couples TRBV5-1 to TRBJ2-2, with D hard to call. The receptor comes from an adult who received the AZD1222 COVID-19 vaccine. The CDR3 nucleotides are TGCGCCAGCAGCTTGGACAGCCCCAGAGGGGAGCTGTTTTTT. Translation: CASSLDSPRGELFF.